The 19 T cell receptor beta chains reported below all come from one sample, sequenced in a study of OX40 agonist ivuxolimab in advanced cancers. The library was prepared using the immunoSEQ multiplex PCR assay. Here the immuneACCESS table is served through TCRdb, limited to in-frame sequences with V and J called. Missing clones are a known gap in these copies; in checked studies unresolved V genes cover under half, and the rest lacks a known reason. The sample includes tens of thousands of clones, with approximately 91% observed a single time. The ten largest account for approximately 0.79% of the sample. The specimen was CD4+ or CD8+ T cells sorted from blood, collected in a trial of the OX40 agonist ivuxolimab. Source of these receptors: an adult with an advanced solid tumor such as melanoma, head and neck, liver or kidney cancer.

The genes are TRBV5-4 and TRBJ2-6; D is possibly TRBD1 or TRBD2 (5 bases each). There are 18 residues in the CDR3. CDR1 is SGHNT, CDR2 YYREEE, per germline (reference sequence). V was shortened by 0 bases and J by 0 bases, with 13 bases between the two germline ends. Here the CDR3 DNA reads TGTGCCAGCAGCTTGGTGAGGGGCTCTTACTCTGGGGCCAACGTCCTGACTTTC. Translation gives CASSLVRGSYSGANVLTF.

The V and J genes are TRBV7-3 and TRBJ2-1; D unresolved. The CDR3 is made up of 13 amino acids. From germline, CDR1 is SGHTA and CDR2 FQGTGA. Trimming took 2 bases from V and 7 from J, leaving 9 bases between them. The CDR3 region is CASSLASGNEQFF. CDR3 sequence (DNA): TGTGCCAGCAGCTTAGCCTCCGGGAATGAGCAGTTCTTC.

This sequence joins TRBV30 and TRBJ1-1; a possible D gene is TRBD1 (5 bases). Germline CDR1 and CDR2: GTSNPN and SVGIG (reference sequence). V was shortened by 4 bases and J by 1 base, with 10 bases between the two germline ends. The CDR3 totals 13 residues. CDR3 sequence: CAWTVQGNTEAFF. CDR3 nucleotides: TGTGCCTGGACCGTCCAGGGGAACACTGAAGCTTTCTTT.

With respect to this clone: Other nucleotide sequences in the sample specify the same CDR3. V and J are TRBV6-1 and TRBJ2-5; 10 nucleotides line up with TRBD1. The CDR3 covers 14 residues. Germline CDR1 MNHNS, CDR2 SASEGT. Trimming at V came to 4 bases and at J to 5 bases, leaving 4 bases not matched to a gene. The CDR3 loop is CASSGQGAGETQYF. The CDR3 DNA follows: TGTGCCAGCAGTGGACAGGGGGCAGGTGAGACCCAGTACTTC.

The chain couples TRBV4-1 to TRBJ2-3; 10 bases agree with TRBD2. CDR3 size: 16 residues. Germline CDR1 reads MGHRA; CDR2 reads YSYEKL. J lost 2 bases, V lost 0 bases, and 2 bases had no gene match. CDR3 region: CASSQELAGTTDTQYF. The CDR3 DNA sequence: TGCGCCAGCAGCCAAGAACTAGCGGGGACCACAGATACGCAGTATTTT.

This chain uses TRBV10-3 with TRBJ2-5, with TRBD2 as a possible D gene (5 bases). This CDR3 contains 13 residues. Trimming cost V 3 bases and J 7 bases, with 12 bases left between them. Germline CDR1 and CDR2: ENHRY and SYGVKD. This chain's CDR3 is CAISDRGLGTQYF. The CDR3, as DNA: TGTGCCATCAGTGACCGGGGTCTGGGGACCCAGTACTTC.

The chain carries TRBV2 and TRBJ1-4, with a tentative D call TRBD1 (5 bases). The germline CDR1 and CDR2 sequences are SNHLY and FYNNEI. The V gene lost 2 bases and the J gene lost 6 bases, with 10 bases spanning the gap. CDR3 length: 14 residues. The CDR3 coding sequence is TGTGCCAGCAGTGAATTCCGGGGCGATGAAAAACTGTTTTTT. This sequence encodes CASSEFRGDEKLFF.

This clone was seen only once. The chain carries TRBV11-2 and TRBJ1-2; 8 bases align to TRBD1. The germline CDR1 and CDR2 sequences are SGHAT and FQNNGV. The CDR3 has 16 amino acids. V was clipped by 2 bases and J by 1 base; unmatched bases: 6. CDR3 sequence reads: CASSLSQGAGNYGYTF. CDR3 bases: TGTGCCAGCAGCTTATCCCAGGGGGCGGGTAACTATGGCTACACCTTC.

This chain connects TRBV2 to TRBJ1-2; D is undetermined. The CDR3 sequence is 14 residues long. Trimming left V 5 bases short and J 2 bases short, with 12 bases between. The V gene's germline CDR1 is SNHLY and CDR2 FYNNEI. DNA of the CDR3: TGTGCCAGCAGTCTCGACGGGCAAAACTATGGCTACACCTTC. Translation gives CASSLDGQNYGYTF.

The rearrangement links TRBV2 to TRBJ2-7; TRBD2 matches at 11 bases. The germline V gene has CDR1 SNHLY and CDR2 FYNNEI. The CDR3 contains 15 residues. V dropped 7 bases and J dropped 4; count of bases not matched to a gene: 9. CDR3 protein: CASMAFGTSGYEQYF. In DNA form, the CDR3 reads TGTGCCAGCATGGCGTTTGGGACTAGCGGTTACGAGCAGTACTTC. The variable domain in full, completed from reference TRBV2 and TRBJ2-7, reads EPEVTQTPSHQVTQMGQEVILRCVPISNHLYFYWYRQILGQKVEFLVSFYNNEISEKSEIFDDQFSVERPDGSNFTLKIRSTKLEDSAMYFCASMAFGTSGYEQYFGPGTRLTVT.

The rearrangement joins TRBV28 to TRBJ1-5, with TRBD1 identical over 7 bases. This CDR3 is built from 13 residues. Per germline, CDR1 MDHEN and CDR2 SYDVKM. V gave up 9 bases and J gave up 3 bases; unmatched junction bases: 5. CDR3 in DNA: TGTGCCAGTCAAGGGACAGTCAATCAGCCCCAGCATTTT. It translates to CASQGTVNQPQHF.

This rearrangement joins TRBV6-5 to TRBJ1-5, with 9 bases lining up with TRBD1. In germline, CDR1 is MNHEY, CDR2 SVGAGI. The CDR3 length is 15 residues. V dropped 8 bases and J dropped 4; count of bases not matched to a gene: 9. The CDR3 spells CASAPGQGVNQPQHF. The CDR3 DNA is TGTGCCAGCGCGCCGGGACAGGGAGTAAATCAGCCCCAGCATTTT.

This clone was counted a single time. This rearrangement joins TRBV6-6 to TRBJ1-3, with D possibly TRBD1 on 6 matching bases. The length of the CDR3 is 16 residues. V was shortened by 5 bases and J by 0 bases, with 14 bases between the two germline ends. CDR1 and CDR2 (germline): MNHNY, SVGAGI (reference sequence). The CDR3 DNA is TGTGCCAGCAGTCCCAGACAGGTCGTCTCTGGAAACACCATATATTTT. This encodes CASSPRQVVSGNTIYF.

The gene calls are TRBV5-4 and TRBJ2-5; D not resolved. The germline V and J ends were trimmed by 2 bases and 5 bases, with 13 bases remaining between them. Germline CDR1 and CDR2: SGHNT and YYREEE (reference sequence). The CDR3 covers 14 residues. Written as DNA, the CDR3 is TGTGCCAGCAGCTTAAGGCAGGCTATCGAGACCCAGTACTTC. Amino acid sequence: CASSLRQAIETQYF.

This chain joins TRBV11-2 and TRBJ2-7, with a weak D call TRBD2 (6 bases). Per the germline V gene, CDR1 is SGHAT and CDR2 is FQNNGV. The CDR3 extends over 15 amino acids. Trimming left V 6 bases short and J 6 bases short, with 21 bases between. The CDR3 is CASSSVGGNKGEQYF. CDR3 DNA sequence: TGTGCCAGCAGTTCAGTGGGAGGAAATAAGGGCGAGCAGTACTTC.

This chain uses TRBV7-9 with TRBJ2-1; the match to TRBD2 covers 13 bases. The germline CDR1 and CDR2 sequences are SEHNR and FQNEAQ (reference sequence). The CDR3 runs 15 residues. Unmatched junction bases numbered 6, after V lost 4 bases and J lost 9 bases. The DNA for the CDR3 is TGTGCCAGCAGCTCCGGGACTAGCGGGACGAGTGAGCAGTTCTTC. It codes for CASSSGTSGTSEQFF.

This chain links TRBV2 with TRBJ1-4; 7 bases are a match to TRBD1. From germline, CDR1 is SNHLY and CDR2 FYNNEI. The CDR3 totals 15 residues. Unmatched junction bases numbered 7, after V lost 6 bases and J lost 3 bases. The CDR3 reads CASRGNRGSNEKLFF. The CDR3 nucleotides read TGTGCCAGCAGGGGGAACAGGGGATCTAATGAAAAACTGTTTTTT.

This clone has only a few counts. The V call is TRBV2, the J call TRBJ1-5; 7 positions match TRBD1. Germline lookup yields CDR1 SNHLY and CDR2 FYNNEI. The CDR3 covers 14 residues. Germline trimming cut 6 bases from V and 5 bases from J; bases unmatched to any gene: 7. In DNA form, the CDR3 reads TGTGCCAGCAGGGCCGGGACAGCCTATCAGCCCCAGCATTTT. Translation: CASRAGTAYQPQHF.

CDR3 region: CASSPPGAGGHNEQFF. CDR3 nucleotides: TGTGCCAGCTCACCACCGGGAGCGGGGGGGCACAATGAGCAGTTCTTC. This sequence joins TRBV18 and TRBJ2-1; TRBD2 matches at 10 bases. The CDR3 is made up of 16 amino acids. CDR1 is KGHSH and CDR2 is LQKENI in the germline V gene. The V and J ends lost 0 bases and 5 bases, in that order; junction bases with no gene match: 4. Together with reference TRBV18 and TRBJ2-1, the CDR3 gives the full variable domain: NAGVMQNPRHLVRRRGQEARLRCSPMKGHSHVYWYRQLPEEGLKFMVYLQKENIIDESGMPKERFSAEFPKEGPSILRIQQVVRGDSAAYFCASSPPGAGGHNEQFFGPGTRLTVL.